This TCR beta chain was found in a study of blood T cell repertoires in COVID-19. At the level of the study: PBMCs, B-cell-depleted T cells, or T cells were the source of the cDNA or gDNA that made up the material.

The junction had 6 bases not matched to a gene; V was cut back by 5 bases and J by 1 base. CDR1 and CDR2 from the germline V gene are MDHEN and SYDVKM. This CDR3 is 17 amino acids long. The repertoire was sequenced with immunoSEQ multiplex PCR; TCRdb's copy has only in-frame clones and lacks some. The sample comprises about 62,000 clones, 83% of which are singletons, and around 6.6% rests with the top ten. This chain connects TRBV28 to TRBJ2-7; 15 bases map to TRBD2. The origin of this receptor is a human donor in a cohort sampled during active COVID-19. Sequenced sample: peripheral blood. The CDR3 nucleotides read TGTGCCAGCAGTATCCTCGGACTAGCGGGAGGGTCCTACGAGCAGTACTTC. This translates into CASSILGLAGGSYEQYF.